Shown below are 3 T cell receptor beta chains from a single sample sequenced in a study of blood T cells in healthy people across ages. The second PCR ran roughly 7 to 11 cycles with a sample-barcoded 5' primer and J-beta primers. Each CDR3 protein is one row after TCRdb ran MiXCR on the 5' RACE reads. Here the sample spans over 1,300,000 distinct CDR3 sequences, 55% to 75% being singletons. Sequencing input: blood. These receptors were obtained from a man between 18 and 35 years old in good health.

V is TRBV27 and J is TRBJ2-3; D is ambiguous. The CDR3 runs to 15 residues. The ends were cut back, 6 bases at V and 5 bases at J, with 18 bases in the middle. Germline assignment: CDR1 MNHEY and CDR2 SMNVEV (reference sequence). The CDR3 reads CASRLSVRAGDTQYF. The CDR3 bases are TGTGCCAGCAGGCTCAGCGTCAGAGCCGGAGATACGCAGTATTTT.

The rearrangement joins TRBV2 to TRBJ2-5; D remains unclear. The J call is doubtful: the DNA matches TRBJ2-7 better. The length of the CDR3 is 12 residues. CDR1 is SNHLY, CDR2 FYNNEI, per germline. CDR3 in amino acids: CASRMIRHEQYF. The DNA for the CDR3 is TGTGCCAGCAGGATGATCAGACACGAGCAGTACTTC.

This clonotype has just a few counts. The chain joins TRBV20-1 to TRBJ1-2; perhaps TRBD1 as D (5 bases). The ends were cut back, 4 bases at V and 6 bases at J, with 12 bases in the middle. The CDR3 runs to 12 residues. Germline loops: CDR1 DFQATT, CDR2 SNEGSKA (reference sequence). The CDR3 DNA follows: TGCAGTGCTACCTCAGGGCGGGATGGCTACACCTTC. It yields the protein CSATSGRDGYTF.